Listed below are T cell receptor beta chains from one sample, sequenced in a study of cytomegalovirus exposure and HLA in healthy donors. Using immunoSEQ multiplex PCR, the repertoire was profiled, and TCRdb retains in-frame clones only, with some absent. Here the sample spans around 150,000 clones, about 75% being singletons. Sequenced input: PBMCs. The source is a man younger than 30 in good health and CMV-seropositive. CDR3s include the opening cysteine and the closing phenylalanine or tryptophan. The D gene is left open where the match is weak. Not all rows give a size; the values are once, few, many and, for expanded clones, a class.

size | J | D | V | length | CDR3 | DNA
. | TRBJ2-7 | . | TRBV5-5 | 16 | CASSSLALAFSYEQYF | TGTGCCAGCAGTTCACTGGCATTAGCCTTCTCCTACGAGCAGTACTTC
. | TRBJ2-2 | TRBD1 | TRBV7-9 | 16 | CASSLTGGRTPGELFF | TGTGCCAGCAGCTTGACAGGGGGAAGGACTCCCGGGGAGCTGTTTTTT
. | TRBJ2-3 | . | TRBV28 | 13 | CASSPLSTDTQYF | TGTGCCAGTAGTCCTTTGAGCACAGATACGCAGTATTTT
. | TRBJ2-4 | TRBD1 | TRBV2 | 16 | CASSERTGIAKNIQYF | TGTGCCAGCAGTGAGCGGACAGGGATAGCCAAAAACATTCAGTACTTC
. | TRBJ2-7 | . | TRBV28 | 13 | CASTLPVLSEQYF | TGTGCCAGCACCCTACCCGTCCTGAGCGAGCAGTACTTC
. | TRBJ2-5 | TRBD2 | TRBV5-4 | 15 | CASSLIAGDRETQYF | TGTGCCAGCAGCTTAATTGCGGGGGATCGAGAGACCCAGTACTTC
few | TRBJ2-4 | . | TRBV6-1 | 14 | CASRQGGGKNIQYF | TGTGCCAGCAGGCAGGGGGGTGGCAAAAACATTCAGTACTTC
. | TRBJ2-1 | . | TRBV4-1 | 15 | CASSSRDNGANEQFF | TGCGCCAGCAGCTCCCGGGACAACGGGGCGAATGAGCAGTTCTTC
. | TRBJ2-5 | . | TRBV2 | 14 | CASSPDRDWVAQYF | TGTGCCAGCAGTCCTGACAGGGACTGGGTTGCCCAGTACTTC
. | TRBJ2-7 | . | TRBV5-1 | 16 | CASSVGAGPLPREQYF | TGCGCCAGCAGCGTGGGGGCGGGACCGCTCCCCCGCGAGCAGTACTTC
. | TRBJ2-5 | TRBD1 | TRBV7-8 | 14 | CASSLDRGLETQYF | TGTGCCAGCAGCTTGGACAGGGGGCTCGAGACCCAGTACTTC
. | TRBJ1-1 | . | TRBV14 | 16 | CASSQDFGQVNTEAFF | TGTGCCAGCAGCCAAGATTTCGGACAAGTAAACACTGAAGCTTTCTTT
. | TRBJ2-1 | . | TRBV18 | 14 | CASSPVASGNEQFF | TGTGCCAGCTCACCGGTCGCGTCTGGCAATGAGCAGTTCTTC
. | TRBJ2-5 | TRBD2 | TRBV10-1 | 16 | CASSEGSGRLQETQYF | TGCGCCAGCAGTGAAGGTAGCGGGAGGCTACAAGAGACCCAGTACTTC
. | TRBJ1-4 | . | TRBV6-1 | 14 | CASSLAHSNEKLFF | TGTGCCAGCAGTTTAGCTCATTCGAATGAAAAACTGTTTTTT
. | TRBJ2-3 | . | TRBV6-5 | 15 | CASRRSGSQTDTQYF | TGTGCCAGCAGGCGCAGCGGTTCGCAGACAGATACGCAGTATTTT